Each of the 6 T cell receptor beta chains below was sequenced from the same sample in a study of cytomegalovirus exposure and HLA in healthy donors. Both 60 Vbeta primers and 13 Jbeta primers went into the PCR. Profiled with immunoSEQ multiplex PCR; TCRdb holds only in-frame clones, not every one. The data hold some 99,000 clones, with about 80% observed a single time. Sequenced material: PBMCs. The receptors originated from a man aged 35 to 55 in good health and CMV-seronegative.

In nucleotides, the CDR3 is TGTGCCTGGATCCAGGGGAGCGGTGGCTACACCTTC. Translating gives CAWIQGSGGYTF. V is TRBV30 and J is TRBJ1-2; possible D gene TRBD1, 6 bases. V was cut by 4 bases and J by 7 bases, with 13 bases left in between. The CDR3 runs 12 residues. Germline V gene data show CDR1 as GTSNPN and CDR2 as SVGIG (reference sequence).

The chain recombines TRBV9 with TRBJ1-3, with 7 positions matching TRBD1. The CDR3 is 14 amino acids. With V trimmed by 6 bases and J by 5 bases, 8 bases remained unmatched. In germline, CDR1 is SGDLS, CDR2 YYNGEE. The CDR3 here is CASNPTGDRNTIYF. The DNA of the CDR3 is TGTGCCAGCAACCCAACAGGGGACCGAAACACCATATATTTT.

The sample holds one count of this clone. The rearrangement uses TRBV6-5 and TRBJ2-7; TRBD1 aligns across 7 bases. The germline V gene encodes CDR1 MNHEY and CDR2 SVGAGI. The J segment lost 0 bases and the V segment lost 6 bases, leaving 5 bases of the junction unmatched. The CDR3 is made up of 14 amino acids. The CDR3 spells CASSWDSSSYEQYF. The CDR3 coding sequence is TGTGCCAGCAGCTGGGACAGTTCCTCCTACGAGCAGTACTTC.

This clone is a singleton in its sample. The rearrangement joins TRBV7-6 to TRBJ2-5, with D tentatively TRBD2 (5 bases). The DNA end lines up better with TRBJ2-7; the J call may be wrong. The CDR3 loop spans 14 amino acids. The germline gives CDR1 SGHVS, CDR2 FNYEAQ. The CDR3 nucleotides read TGTGCCAGCAGCTTAACGTCGGGATACTACGAGCAGTACTTC. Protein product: CASSLTSGYYEQYF.

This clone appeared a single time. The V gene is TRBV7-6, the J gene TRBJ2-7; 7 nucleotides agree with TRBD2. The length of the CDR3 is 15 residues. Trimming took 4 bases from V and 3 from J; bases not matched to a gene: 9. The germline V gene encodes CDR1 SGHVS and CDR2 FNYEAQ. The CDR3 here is CASSSRAGLGYEQYF. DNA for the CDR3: TGTGCCAGCAGCTCTCGAGCGGGATTGGGCTACGAGCAGTACTTC.

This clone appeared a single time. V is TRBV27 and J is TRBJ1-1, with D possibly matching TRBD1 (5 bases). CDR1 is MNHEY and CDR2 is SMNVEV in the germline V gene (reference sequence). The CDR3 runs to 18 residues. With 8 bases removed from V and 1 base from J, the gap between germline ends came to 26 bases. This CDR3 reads CASFPRPRDYLGNTEAFF. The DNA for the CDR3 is TGTGCCAGCTTTCCCCGCCCCAGGGACTATCTGGGGAACACTGAAGCTTTCTTT.